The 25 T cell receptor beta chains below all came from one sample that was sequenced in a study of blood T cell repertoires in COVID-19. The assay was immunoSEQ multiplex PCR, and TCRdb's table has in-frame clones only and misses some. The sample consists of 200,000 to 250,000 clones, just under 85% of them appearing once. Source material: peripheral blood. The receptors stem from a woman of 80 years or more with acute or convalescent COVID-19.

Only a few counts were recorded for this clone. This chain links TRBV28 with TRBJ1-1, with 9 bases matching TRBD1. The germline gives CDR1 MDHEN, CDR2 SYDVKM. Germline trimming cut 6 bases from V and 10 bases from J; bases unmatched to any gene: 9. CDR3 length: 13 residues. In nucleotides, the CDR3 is TGTGCCAGCAGACCCCCGACAGGGGGGGGAGCTTTCTTT. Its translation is CASRPPTGGGAFF.

CDR3 residues: CASSQGGQGTNYGYTF. CDR3 in DNA: TGTGCCAGCAGCCAAGGCGGACAGGGAACTAACTATGGCTACACCTTC. V is TRBV3-1 (or the pseudogene TRBV3-2) and J is TRBJ1-2, with TRBD1 identical over 8 bases. Trimming at V came to 1 base and at J to 0 bases, leaving 4 bases not matched to a gene. The germline V gene has CDR1 LGHDT and CDR2 YNNKEL (reference sequence). CDR3 length: 16 amino acids.

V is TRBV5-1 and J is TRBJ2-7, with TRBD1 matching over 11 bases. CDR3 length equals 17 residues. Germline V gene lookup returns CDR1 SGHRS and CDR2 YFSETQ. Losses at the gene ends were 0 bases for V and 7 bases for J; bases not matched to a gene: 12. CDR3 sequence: CASSLAGTGGVKGEQYF. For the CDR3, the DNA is TGCGCCAGCAGCTTGGCCGGGACAGGGGGAGTGAAGGGTGAGCAGTACTTC. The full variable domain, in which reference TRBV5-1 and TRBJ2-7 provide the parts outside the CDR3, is KAGVTQTPRYLIKTRGQQVTLSCSPISGHRSVSWYQQTPGQGLQFLFEYFSETQRNKGNFPGRFSGRQFSNSRSEMNVSTLELGDSALYLCASSLAGTGGVKGEQYFGPGTRLTVT.

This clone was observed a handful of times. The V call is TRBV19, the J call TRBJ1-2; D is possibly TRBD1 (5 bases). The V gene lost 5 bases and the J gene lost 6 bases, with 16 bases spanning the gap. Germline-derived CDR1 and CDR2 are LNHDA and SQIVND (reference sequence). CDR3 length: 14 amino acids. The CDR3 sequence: CASSPGRQGDGYTF. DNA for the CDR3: TGTGCCAGTAGTCCAGGACGCCAAGGGGATGGCTACACCTTC. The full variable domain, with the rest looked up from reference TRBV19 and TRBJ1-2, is DGGITQSPKYLFRKEGQNVTLSCEQNLNHDAMYWYRQDPGQGLRLIYYSQIVNDFQKGDIAEGYSVSREKKESFPLTVTSAQKNPTAFYLCASSPGRQGDGYTFGSGTRLTVV.

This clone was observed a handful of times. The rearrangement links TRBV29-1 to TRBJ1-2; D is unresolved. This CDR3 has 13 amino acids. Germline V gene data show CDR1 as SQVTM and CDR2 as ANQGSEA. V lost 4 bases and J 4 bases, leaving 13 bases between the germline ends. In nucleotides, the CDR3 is TGCAGCGTTGGGACTTCCGATGGCTATGGCTACACCTTC. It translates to CSVGTSDGYGYTF. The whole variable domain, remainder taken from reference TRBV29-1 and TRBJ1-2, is SAVISQKPSRDICQRGTSLTIQCQVDSQVTMMFWYRQQPGQSLTLIATANQGSEATYESGFVIDKFPISRPNLTFSTLTVSNMSPEDSSIYLCSVGTSDGYGYTFGSGTRLTVV.

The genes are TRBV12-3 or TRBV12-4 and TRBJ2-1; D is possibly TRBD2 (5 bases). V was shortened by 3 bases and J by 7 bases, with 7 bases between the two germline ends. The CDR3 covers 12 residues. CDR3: CASSFSGNEQFF. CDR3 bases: TGTGCCAGCAGTTTTTCGGGGAATGAGCAGTTCTTC.

The CDR3 nucleotides read TGTGCCAGCAGTGCTAGCGGCAGCCCTTACTCCTACAATGAGCAGTTCTTC. Protein: CASSASGSPYSYNEQFF. This chain connects TRBV2 to TRBJ2-1; TRBD2 agrees at 7 bases. CDR1 and CDR2 (germline): SNHLY, FYNNEI. V gave up 4 bases and J gave up 0 bases; unmatched junction bases: 9. The CDR3 runs to 17 residues.

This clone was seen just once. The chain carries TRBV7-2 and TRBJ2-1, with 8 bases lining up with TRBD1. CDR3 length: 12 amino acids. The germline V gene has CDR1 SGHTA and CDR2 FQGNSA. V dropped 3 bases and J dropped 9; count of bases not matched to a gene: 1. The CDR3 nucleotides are TGTGCCAGCAGCTTTGACAGGGGTGAGCAGTTCTTC. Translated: CASSFDRGEQFF.

This chain's CDR3 is CASSLKSTGNEQYF. The CDR3 bases are TGTGCCAGCAGCTTGAAGAGTACAGGCAACGAGCAGTACTTC. V and J are TRBV5-6 and TRBJ2-7, with D possibly matching TRBD1 (5 bases). The CDR3 sequence is 14 residues long. CDR1 and CDR2 from the germline V gene are SGHDT and YYEEEE. V gave up 1 base and J gave up 5 bases, with 13 bases separating them.

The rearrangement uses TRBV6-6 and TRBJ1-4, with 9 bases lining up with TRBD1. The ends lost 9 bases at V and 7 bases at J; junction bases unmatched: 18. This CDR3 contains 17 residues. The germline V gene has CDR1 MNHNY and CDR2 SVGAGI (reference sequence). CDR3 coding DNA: TGTGCCAGTCGTCGAGGTACAGGGGGCGGAGGTGGTGAAAAACTGTTTTTT. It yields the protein CASRRGTGGGGGEKLFF.

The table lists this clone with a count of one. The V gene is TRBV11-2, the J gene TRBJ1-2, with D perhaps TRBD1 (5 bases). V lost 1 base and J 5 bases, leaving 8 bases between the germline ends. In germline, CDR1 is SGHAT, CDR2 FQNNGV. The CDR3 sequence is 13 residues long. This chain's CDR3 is CASSLGQSYGYTF. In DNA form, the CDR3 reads TGTGCCAGCAGCTTAGGACAGAGTTATGGCTACACCTTC.

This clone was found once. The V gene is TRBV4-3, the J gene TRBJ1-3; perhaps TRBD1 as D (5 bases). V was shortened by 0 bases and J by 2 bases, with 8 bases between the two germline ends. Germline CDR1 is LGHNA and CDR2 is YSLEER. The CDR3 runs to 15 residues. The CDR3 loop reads CASSQDLGAGNTIYF. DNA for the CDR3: TGCGCCAGCAGCCAAGATCTAGGGGCTGGAAACACCATATATTTT.

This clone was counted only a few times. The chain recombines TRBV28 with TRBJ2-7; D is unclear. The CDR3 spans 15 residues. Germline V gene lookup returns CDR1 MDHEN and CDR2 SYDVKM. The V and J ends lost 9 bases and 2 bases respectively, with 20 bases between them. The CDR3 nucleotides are TGTGCCAGTGCTCTAAGTCAGGCCCTTACCTACGAGCAGTACTTC. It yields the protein CASALSQALTYEQYF.

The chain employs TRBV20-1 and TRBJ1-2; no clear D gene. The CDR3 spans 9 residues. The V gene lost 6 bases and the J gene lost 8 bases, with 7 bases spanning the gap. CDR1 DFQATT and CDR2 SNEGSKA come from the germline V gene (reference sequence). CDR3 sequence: CSAPEGYTF. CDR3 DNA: TGCAGTGCCCCCGAGGGCTACACCTTC.

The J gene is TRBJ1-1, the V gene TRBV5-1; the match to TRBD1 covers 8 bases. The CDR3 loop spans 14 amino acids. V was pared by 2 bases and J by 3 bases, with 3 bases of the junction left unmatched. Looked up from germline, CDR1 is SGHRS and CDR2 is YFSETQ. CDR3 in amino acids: CASSFTGGDTEAFF. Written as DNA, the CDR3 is TGCGCCAGCAGCTTTACAGGGGGAGACACTGAAGCTTTCTTT.

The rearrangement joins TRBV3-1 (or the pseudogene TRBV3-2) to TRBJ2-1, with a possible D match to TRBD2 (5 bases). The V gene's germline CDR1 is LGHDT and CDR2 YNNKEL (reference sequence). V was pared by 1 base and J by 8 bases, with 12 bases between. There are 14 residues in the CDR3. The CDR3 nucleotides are TGTGCCAGCAGCCAAGGGAGGTTAGCGCATGAGCAGTTCTTC. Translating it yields CASSQGRLAHEQFF.

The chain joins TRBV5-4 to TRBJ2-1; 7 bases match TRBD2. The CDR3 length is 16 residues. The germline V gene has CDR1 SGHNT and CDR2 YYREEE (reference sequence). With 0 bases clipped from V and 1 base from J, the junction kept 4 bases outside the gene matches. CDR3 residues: CASSLGAGESYNEQFF. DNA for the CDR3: TGTGCCAGCAGCTTGGGCGCGGGAGAATCCTACAATGAGCAGTTCTTC.

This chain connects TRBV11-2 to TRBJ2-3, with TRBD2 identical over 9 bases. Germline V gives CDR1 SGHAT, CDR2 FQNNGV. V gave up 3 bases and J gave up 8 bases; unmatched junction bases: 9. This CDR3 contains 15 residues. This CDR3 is CASSLYAGGPGTQYF. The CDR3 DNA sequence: TGTGCCAGCAGCTTGTATGCGGGAGGGCCGGGTACGCAGTATTTT.

As DNA, the CDR3 is TGTGCCAGTTCTGTTAGCGGGAACTCCTACGAGCAGTACTTC. Residues: CASSVSGNSYEQYF. This chain joins TRBV19 and TRBJ2-7; the match to TRBD2 covers 8 bases. The junction had 6 bases not matched to a gene; V was cut back by 8 bases and J by 0 bases. This CDR3 is 14 amino acids long. In germline, CDR1 is LNHDA, CDR2 SQIVND (reference sequence).

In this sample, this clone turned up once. The CDR3 DNA is TGTGCCAGCAGCTTGGGTGTAACAGGGTCTGGTTCACCCCTCCACTTT. The encoded protein is CASSLGVTGSGSPLHF. The chain uses TRBV5-6 and TRBJ1-6, with D maybe TRBD1 (6 bases). The CDR3 has 16 amino acids. Germline V gene data show CDR1 as SGHDT and CDR2 as YYEEEE. V gave up 0 bases and J gave up 9 bases, with 16 bases separating them.

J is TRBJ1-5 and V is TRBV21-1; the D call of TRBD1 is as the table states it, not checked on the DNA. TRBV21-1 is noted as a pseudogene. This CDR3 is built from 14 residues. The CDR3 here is CASSRTGLVQPQHF. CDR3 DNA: TGTGCCAGCAGCCGTACAGGGTTGGTGCAGCCCCAGCATTTT.

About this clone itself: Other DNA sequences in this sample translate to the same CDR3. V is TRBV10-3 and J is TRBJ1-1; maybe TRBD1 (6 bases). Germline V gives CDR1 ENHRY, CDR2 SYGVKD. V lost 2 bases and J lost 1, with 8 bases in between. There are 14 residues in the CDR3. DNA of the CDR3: TGTGCCATCAGTGAGAGAGGGGGGAACACTGAAGCTTTCTTT. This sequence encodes CAISERGGNTEAFF.

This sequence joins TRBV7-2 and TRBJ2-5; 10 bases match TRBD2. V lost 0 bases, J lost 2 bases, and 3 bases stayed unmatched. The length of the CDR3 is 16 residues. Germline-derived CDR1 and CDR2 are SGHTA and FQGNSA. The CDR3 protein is CASSLALAGEQETQYF. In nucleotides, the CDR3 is TGTGCCAGCAGCTTAGCTCTAGCGGGAGAGCAAGAGACCCAGTACTTC. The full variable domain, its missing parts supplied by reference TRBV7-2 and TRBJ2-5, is GAGVSQSPSNKVTEKGKDVELRCDPISGHTALYWYRQSLGQGLEFLIYFQGNSAPDKSGLPSDRFSAERTGGSVSTLTIQRTQQEDSAVYLCASSLALAGEQETQYFGPGTRLLVL.

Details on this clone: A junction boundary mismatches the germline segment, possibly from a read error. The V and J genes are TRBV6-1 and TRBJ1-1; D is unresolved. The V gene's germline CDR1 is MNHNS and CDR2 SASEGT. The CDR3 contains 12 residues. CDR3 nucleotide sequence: TGTACCAGCAGTGAATCGGACACTGAAGCTTTCTTT. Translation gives CTSSESDTEAFF.

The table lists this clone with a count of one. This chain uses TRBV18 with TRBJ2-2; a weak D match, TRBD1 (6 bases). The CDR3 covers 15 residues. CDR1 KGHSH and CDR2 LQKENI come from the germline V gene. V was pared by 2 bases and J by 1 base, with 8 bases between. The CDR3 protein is CASSPETGNTGELFF. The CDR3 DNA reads TGTGCCAGCTCACCAGAGACAGGGAACACCGGGGAGCTGTTTTTT.